What follows are 21 T cell receptor beta chains derived from one specimen sequenced in a study of blood T cell repertoires in COVID-19. The repertoire was sequenced with immunoSEQ multiplex PCR; TCRdb's copy has only in-frame clones and lacks some. Found here are approximately 250,000 clones, 84% of them singletons; the top ten hold approximately 2.3%. The sample comprised peripheral blood. The origin of the receptors is a man aged 35 to 55 who had recovered from COVID-19.

The chain combines TRBV4-3 with TRBJ1-4, with a tentative D call TRBD1 (6 bases). The CDR3 extends over 14 amino acids. The germline CDR1 and CDR2 sequences are LGHNA and YSLEER. V lost 2 bases, J lost 8 bases, and 12 bases lay in between. The CDR3 sequence: CASSQTGTREKLFF. DNA for the CDR3: TGCGCCAGCAGCCAAACCGGGACACGGGAAAAACTGTTTTTT.

This chain joins TRBV12-5 and TRBJ1-1; D is undetermined. The V and J ends lost 3 bases and 5 bases respectively, with 10 bases between them. Germline V gene lookup returns CDR1 LGHNT and CDR2 FRNRAP. The CDR3 is made up of 13 amino acids. The CDR3 loop reads CASGFFVGTEAFF. The CDR3 DNA follows: TGTGCTAGTGGTTTTTTTGTCGGGACTGAAGCTTTCTTT.

The chain joins TRBV6-5 to TRBJ2-5; TRBD2 matches at 8 bases. The junction had 7 bases not matched to a gene; V was cut back by 6 bases and J by 4 bases. CDR1 is MNHEY and CDR2 is SVGAGI in the germline V gene. The CDR3 has 14 amino acids. In DNA, the CDR3 is TGTGCCAGCAGGAACCCCGGGGGGGTAGAGACCCAGTACTTC. It encodes CASRNPGGVETQYF.

The rearrangement links TRBV9 to TRBJ2-3; the match to TRBD1 covers 8 bases. Per the germline V gene, CDR1 is SGDLS and CDR2 is YYNGEE. V shed 0 bases, J shed 2 bases, and the junction held 5 bases outside the gene matches. The CDR3 consists of 16 residues. This chain's CDR3 is CASSVGDRGPTDTQYF. The DNA for the CDR3 is TGTGCCAGCAGCGTAGGCGACAGGGGTCCCACAGATACGCAGTATTTT.

The CDR3 sequence is CASSLGTGYPNYGYTF. The CDR3 DNA follows: TGTGCCAGTAGCTTGGGAACGGGGTACCCTAACTATGGCTACACCTTC. This chain joins TRBV19 and TRBJ1-2; D is unresolved. The germline V and J ends were trimmed by 6 bases and 0 bases, with 17 bases remaining between them. Germline loops: CDR1 LNHDA, CDR2 SQIVND (reference sequence). The CDR3 is 16 residues long.

The chain uses TRBV6-5 and TRBJ1-1; 8 positions agree with TRBD1. V lost 8 bases, J lost 1 base, and 6 bases stayed unmatched. There are 14 residues in the CDR3. The germline V gene encodes CDR1 MNHEY and CDR2 SVGAGI. The CDR3 reads CASGLQGANTEAFF. Here the CDR3 DNA reads TGTGCCAGCGGATTGCAGGGGGCGAACACTGAAGCTTTCTTT.

The gene calls are TRBV15 and TRBJ1-1; 7 bases align to TRBD1. Germline values: CDR1 LNHNV, CDR2 YYDKDF (reference sequence). V lost 5 bases and J lost 1; bases outside the gene matches: 7. The CDR3 runs 15 residues. In DNA, the CDR3 is TGTGCCACCAGCCTCCGACAGGGAGCGAACACTGAAGCTTTCTTT. This sequence encodes CATSLRQGANTEAFF.

The J gene is TRBJ2-1, the V gene TRBV11-2, with 10 bases matching TRBD2. Germline values: CDR1 SGHAT, CDR2 FQNNGV. The CDR3 has 16 residues. J was trimmed by 5 bases and V by 5 bases; bases with no gene match: 9. CDR3 amino acids: CASSPPGLAGDNEQFF. CDR3 DNA sequence: TGTGCCAGCAGCCCCCCGGGGCTAGCGGGAGACAATGAGCAGTTCTTC.

The CDR3 protein is CASSPGESTEAFF. The CDR3, as DNA: TGTGCCAGCTCCCCGGGGGAGAGCACTGAAGCTTTCTTT. V gene TRBV18 combines with J gene TRBJ1-1, with D tentatively TRBD1 (5 bases). This CDR3 spans 13 amino acids. V lost 6 bases and J 4 bases, leaving 12 bases between the germline ends. Germline V gene lookup returns CDR1 KGHSH and CDR2 LQKENI.

The J gene is TRBJ1-1, the V gene TRBV29-1, with TRBD1 matching over 7 bases. The CDR3 has 12 amino acids. The V gene end was trimmed by 5 bases and the J gene end by 4 bases; junction bases not matched to a gene: 4. Looked up from germline, CDR1 is SQVTM and CDR2 is ANQGSEA. Here the CDR3 DNA reads TGCAGCGTTCAGGGGGGTAGCACTGAAGCTTTCTTT. This codes for CSVQGGSTEAFF.

This chain joins TRBV5-1 and TRBJ1-1; 7 positions agree with TRBD1. The length of the CDR3 is 16 residues. The germline gives CDR1 SGHRS, CDR2 YFSETQ. After removal of 1 base from V and 1 base from J, the junction contained 7 bases not matched to a gene. The CDR3 region has the DNA TGCGCCAGCAGCTTGTATACCGGGACAGCGAACACTGAAGCTTTCTTT. Its translation is CASSLYTGTANTEAFF.

The chain has TRBV30 and TRBJ2-7, with D perhaps TRBD2 (6 bases). This CDR3 has 14 amino acids. Looked up from germline, CDR1 is GTSNPN and CDR2 is SVGIG (reference sequence). V dropped 0 bases and J dropped 4 bases, with 13 bases sitting between them. The CDR3 region has the DNA TGTGCCTGGAGTGTAGGAGGGACGGGGTACGAGCAGTACTTC. The encoded protein is CAWSVGGTGYEQYF.

The rearrangement links TRBV5-8 to TRBJ1-2; D might be TRBD1 (6 bases). The germline CDR1 and CDR2 sequences are SGHTS and YDEGEE. The length of the CDR3 is 15 residues. Trimming pared 1 base from V and 7 bases from J, leaving 17 bases between. This CDR3 is CASSLFAARGSGYTF. CDR3 in DNA: TGTGCCAGCAGCTTGTTTGCCGCCAGGGGCTCTGGCTACACCTTC.

CDR3 DNA: TGTGCCAGCACCCGGGACAGGGGGGCGGCGGGCTACACCTTC. Its protein product is CASTRDRGAAGYTF. The genes are TRBV5-4 and TRBJ1-2, with 11 bases aligning to TRBD1. CDR3 length: 14 residues. V was clipped by 6 bases and J by 8 bases; unmatched bases: 9. CDR1 is SGHNT and CDR2 is YYREEE in the germline V gene (reference sequence).

The gene calls are TRBV18 and TRBJ1-5; the D is unclear. V was shortened by 5 bases and J by 0 bases, with 14 bases between the two germline ends. Germline CDR1 is KGHSH and CDR2 is LQKENI. This CDR3 comprises 16 residues. As DNA, the CDR3 is TGTGCCAGCTCAACCTTTTGGGCGAATAGCAATCAGCCCCAGCATTTT. Encoded protein: CASSTFWANSNQPQHF.

The chain has TRBV5-1 and TRBJ2-2, with a tentative D call TRBD1 (6 bases). Between the trimmed V and J ends, which lost 5 bases and 0 bases, there was a span of 11 bases. Germline V CDR1 and CDR2: SGHRS, YFSETQ. CDR3 size: 15 residues. CDR3 sequence reads: CASRTGMSNTGELFF. The DNA for the CDR3 is TGCGCCAGCAGGACAGGCATGTCGAACACCGGGGAGCTGTTTTTT. Drawing the rest from reference TRBV5-1 and TRBJ2-2, the complete variable domain is KAGVTQTPRYLIKTRGQQVTLSCSPISGHRSVSWYQQTPGQGLQFLFEYFSETQRNKGNFPGRFSGRQFSNSRSEMNVSTLELGDSALYLCASRTGMSNTGELFFGEGSRLTVL.

CDR3 DNA: TGTGCTAGTTTGGGAGGCGCAAACATTCAGTACTTC. Residues: CASLGGANIQYF. The J gene is TRBJ2-4, the V gene TRBV12-5; D perhaps matches TRBD2 (6 bases). CDR1 is LGHNT and CDR2 is FRNRAP in the germline V gene. Trimming cost V 8 bases and J 6 bases, with 11 bases left between them. This CDR3 has 12 residues.

V and J are TRBV7-2 and TRBJ1-6, with TRBD1 matching 9 bases. Germline-derived CDR1 and CDR2 are SGHTA and FQGNSA. The V gene end was trimmed by 4 bases and the J gene end by 4 bases; junction bases not matched to a gene: 5. This CDR3 is 16 amino acids long. The CDR3 here is CASSSGQGGYNSPLHF. For the CDR3, the DNA is TGTGCCAGCAGCTCGGGACAGGGAGGATATAATTCACCCCTCCACTTT.

This rearrangement joins TRBV5-4 to TRBJ2-1; D unresolved. Germline V gene lookup returns CDR1 SGHNT and CDR2 YYREEE (reference sequence). V was pared by 1 base and J by 7 bases, with 12 bases between. The CDR3 contains 14 residues. The CDR3 here is CASSLFFRVNEQFF. The CDR3 nucleotides read TGTGCCAGCAGCTTGTTTTTTCGAGTAAATGAGCAGTTCTTC.

This clone was seen more than once but under ten times. The chain combines TRBV10-3 with TRBJ1-2; D remains ambiguous. V lost 0 bases, J lost 5 bases, and 10 bases lay in between. Germline loops: CDR1 ENHRY, CDR2 SYGVKD. The CDR3 runs to 14 residues. CDR3 protein: CAISESIEEYGYTF. In DNA form, the CDR3 reads TGTGCCATCAGTGAGTCGATTGAGGAGTATGGCTACACCTTC.

The chain combines TRBV10-3 with TRBJ2-2, with 8 bases matching TRBD1. V dropped 8 bases and J dropped 4; count of bases not matched to a gene: 6. Per the germline V gene, CDR1 is ENHRY and CDR2 is SYGVKD. This CDR3 is 14 amino acids long. The CDR3, as DNA: TGTGCCATCGGAGACAGGGGTGGCACCGGGGAGCTGTTTTTT. Protein sequence: CAIGDRGGTGELFF.